This is a list of T cell receptor beta chains from one sample in a study of blood T cells in healthy people across ages. TCRdb ran MiXCR on the 5' RACE reads and lists one entry per CDR3 protein. Counted here are 1.5 million to 2 million distinct CDR3 sequences, roughly 28% occurring once; the ten biggest clones make up 7% to 9%. Input material: blood. The source is a woman younger than 45 in good health. The CDR3 runs from the conserved cysteine through the conserved F or W.

>16|TRBJ2-1|TRBV7-9
CTSSSGGLGSYNEQFF
>14|TRBJ2-5|TRBV5-1
CTSSGGGYQETQYF
>13|TRBJ1-1|TRBV19
CASSTRANTEAFF
>14|TRBJ2-1|TRBV13
CASSLINRVEEQFF
>15|TRBJ2-7|TRBV12-3/TRBV12-4
CASSRSIGTHYEQYF
>15|TRBJ1-1|TRBV16
CASSRQQAQDTEAFF
>13|TRBJ2-2|TRBV7-2
CASSSFGTGELFF
>14|TRBJ2-3|TRBV18
CASSPPSRGGPQYF
>17|TRBJ2-2|TRBV11-3
CASSGLGLAGDTGELFF
>11|TRBJ2-5|TRBV29-1
CSVATEETQYF
>15|TRBJ2-1|TRBV7-3
CASSPRRGVSNEQFF
>16|TRBJ2-3|TRBV12-3/TRBV12-4
CASSLREGLGTDTQYF
>13|TRBJ2-3|TRBV3-1
CASSKSGADTQYF
>12|TRBJ1-1|TRBV20-1
CSAPGDGTEAFF
>14|TRBJ1-4|TRBV5-1
CASKADADNEKLFF
>14|TRBJ2-7|TRBV3-1
CASSRDRAGGEQYF
>16|TRBJ1-3|TRBV4-1
CASSHRDSFSGNTIYF
>23|TRBJ2-7|TRBV5-4
CASSLSVMTATRWGSRVSYEQYF
>17|TRBJ2-1|TRBV3-1
CASSQTEGGQGNNEQFF
>15|TRBJ2-5|TRBV18
CASSPAGLARETQYF
>13|TRBJ2-1|TRBV20-1
CSAEGGGGNEQFF
>20|TRBJ2-3|TRBV9
CASSDPTRGTSRPSTDTQYF
>18|TRBJ2-3|TRBV4-2
CASSHETTLGLAADTQYF
>12|TRBJ2-5|TRBV12-3/TRBV12-4
CASSLAKETQYF
>17|TRBJ2-1|TRBV14
CASSQDRPRDRGNEQFF
>15|TRBJ2-7|TRBV20-1
CSARPGTSVSYEQYF
>15|TRBJ1-2|TRBV5-6
CASSWGSRQVYGYTF
>14|TRBJ1-1|TRBV7-9
CASSLQNTNTEAFF
>15|TRBJ2-2|TRBV10-3
CAIRRTGGPTGELFF
>12|TRBJ2-7|TRBV5-5
CASSFANYEQYF
>14|TRBJ2-5|TRBV29-1
CSVPYTAFQETQYF
>18|TRBJ1-5|TRBV6-1
CASSEVRQGFGIGQPQHF
>15|TRBJ1-5|TRBV7-9
CASSLGSRGNQPQHF
>13|TRBJ2-5|TRBV11-2
CASSLPGPETQYF
>11|TRBJ1-1|TRBV20-1
CSAPENTEAFF
>16|TRBJ2-1|TRBV7-2
CASSTSGRSSYNEQFF
>14|TRBJ2-7|TRBV20-1
CSASSGTGTYEQYF
>14|TRBJ2-1|TRBV12-3/TRBV12-4
CASSSPVRDSGQFF
>15|TRBJ2-1|TRBV7-2
CASSHTGTSIRKQFF
>16|TRBJ2-7|TRBV11-2
CASSLVIGLAGDEQYF
>15|TRBJ2-1|TRBV20-1
CSARDGGVGDNEQFF
>15|TRBJ1-6|TRBV15
CATSRGDRGGSPLHF
>13|TRBJ2-3|TRBV30
CAWSVNRPDTQYF
>15|TRBJ2-5|TRBV5-6
CASSDGGGSQETQYF
>15|TRBJ2-5|TRBV3-1
CASSPRLAGDQTQYF
>13|TRBJ2-1|TRBV6-2/TRBV6-3
CACNRLAYNKQFF
>14|TRBJ1-1|TRBV20-1
CSARGGGKDTEAFF
>13|TRBJ2-1|TRBV20-1
CSAAGVTGNEQFF
>15|TRBJ1-4|TRBV2
CASRTGAATNEKLFF
>13|TRBJ2-5|TRBV7-6
CAGRKQGRETQYF
>17|TRBJ2-1|TRBV7-2
CASSPGGGAASYNEQFF
>17|TRBJ2-4|TRBV7-8
CASSESGRGLWRNIQYF
>14|TRBJ1-1|TRBV7-3
CASSAQMGSTEAFF
>15|TRBJ2-5|TRBV7-6
CASSQPGDIQETQYF
>13|TRBJ2-5|TRBV6-6
CASSPEDQETQYF
>13|TRBJ1-5|TRBV14
CASSQGEEQPQHF
>16|TRBJ2-2|TRBV20-1
CSARPSGGSYTGELFF
>16|TRBJ1-2|TRBV12-5
CASGLPDTMRLSGYTF